Each of the 5 T cell receptor beta chains below was sequenced from the same sample in a study of OX40 agonist ivuxolimab in advanced cancers. Data came from immunoSEQ multiplex PCR; TCRdb stores just in-frame clones and leaves some out. This table holds tens of thousands of clones, 65% to 85% found once. The material sequenced was CD4+ or CD8+ T cells sorted from blood, taken in a trial of the OX40 agonist ivuxolimab. Receptor source: an adult with an advanced solid tumor such as melanoma, head and neck, liver or kidney cancer.

The J gene is TRBJ2-7, the V gene TRBV10-3; weak D call: TRBD1 (6 bases). The CDR3 spans 15 residues. The V gene lost 2 bases and the J gene lost 2 bases, with 13 bases spanning the gap. CDR1 and CDR2 from the germline V gene are ENHRY and SYGVKD. The CDR3 loop is CAISESQGSPYEQYF. CDR3 nucleotides: TGTGCCATCAGTGAGAGTCAGGGGTCCCCCTACGAGCAGTACTTC.

The rearrangement uses TRBV7-9 and TRBJ2-1; a possible D gene is TRBD1 (6 bases). The CDR3 is 15 amino acids. Germline CDR1 is SEHNR and CDR2 is FQNEAQ (reference sequence). V was clipped by 7 bases and J by 7 bases, with 20 bases between them. CDR3 sequence (DNA): TGTGCCAGCATCCACTTGGGGGCCCTCGGTAATGAGCAGTTCTTC. Translated, it gives CASIHLGALGNEQFF.

V is TRBV19 and J is TRBJ2-1; 7 bases are shared with TRBD1. This CDR3 has 15 residues. CDR1 and CDR2 (germline): LNHDA, SQIVND (reference sequence). The J segment lost 0 bases and the V segment lost 5 bases, leaving 4 bases of the junction unmatched. This CDR3 is CASSLTGSSYNEQFF. In DNA form, the CDR3 reads TGTGCCAGTAGTTTGACAGGGAGCTCCTACAATGAGCAGTTCTTC.

This rearrangement joins TRBV7-8 to TRBJ2-3; no reliable D call. V was clipped by 0 bases and J by 7 bases, with 5 bases between them. The CDR3 contains 12 residues. The germline V gene has CDR1 SGHVS and CDR2 FQNEAQ. CDR3 in DNA: TGTGCCAGCAGCTTAGCGGGATATACGCAGTATTTT. Translated: CASSLAGYTQYF.

V and J are TRBV27 and TRBJ2-2, with 12 bases lining up with TRBD2. V gave up 3 bases and J gave up 7 bases; unmatched junction bases: 6. Germline CDR1 MNHEY, CDR2 SMNVEV (reference sequence). CDR3 length: 16 amino acids. DNA of the CDR3: TGTGCCAGCAGTTTGACTAGCGGGAGAATTGGCGGGGAGCTGTTTTTT. Translation: CASSLTSGRIGGELFF.